These T cell receptor beta chains were read from a single sample in a study of human T cells and chemical hapten exposure. From the RACE reads, TCRdb called clonotypes with MiXCR, one entry per CDR3 protein. The table records roughly 62,000 distinct CDR3 sequences, approximately 13% of them present only once. The source material was whole blood, sampled in connection with sensitization to the hapten diphenylcyclopropenone (DPC). These receptors were obtained from a man aged 25-45 years with alopecia areata. Some clones in this sample may be carry-over from other donors' samples. The CDR3 runs from the conserved cysteine through the conserved F or W. A D gene is named only where the DNA matches it firmly. Clone size is shown for a subset of rows, as once, few, many or a class of expanded clone.

TRBJ2-5 TRBV9 many TRBD1 TGTGCCAGCAGCCCCGGACAGGGGGGAGAGACCCAGTACTTC CASSPGQGGETQYF
TRBJ2-2 TRBV7-7 few . TGTGCCAGCAGCCTTGACCCGAACACCGGGGAGCTGTTTTTT CASSLDPNTGELFF
TRBJ2-7 TRBV3-1 many . TGTGCCAGCAGCCAAGGAAAGGGCTACGAGCAGTACTTC CASSQGKGYEQYF
TRBJ2-4 TRBV20-1 many . TGCAGTGCCACCGAAGGGTACAAAAACATTCAGTACTTC CSATEGYKNIQYF
TRBJ2-5 TRBV15 many . TGTGCCACCAGCAGAGAAGTGCAGACCCAGTACTTC CATSREVQTQYF
TRBJ2-1 TRBV20-1 . TRBD2 TGCCGGGGACTAGCGGGTAACAGTGAGCAGTTCTTC CRGLAGNSEQFF
TRBJ1-4 TRBV5-1 many TRBD1 TGCGCCAGCAGCTTCCGGGGACAGGGAGATGAAAAACTGTTTTTT CASSFRGQGDEKLFF
TRBJ2-3 TRBV5-1 few TRBD2 TGCGCCAGCAGCTTACCTAGCGGGAGCACAGATACGCAGTATTTT CASSLPSGSTDTQYF
TRBJ2-5 TRBV9 few . TGTGCCAGCAGCCCCCCCGCCACTAGTGTGACCCAGTACTTC CASSPPATSVTQYF
TRBJ2-3 TRBV12-3/TRBV12-4 . . TGTGCCTGGGCGGGGGCGAGCCCAGATACGCAGTATTTT CAWAGASPDTQYF
TRBJ2-2 TRBV7-6 many TRBD2 TGTGCCAGCAGCTTTCGGACTAGCGGGGGGTTTGACACCGGGGAGCTGTTTTTT CASSFRTSGGFDTGELFF
TRBJ2-1 TRBV29-1 few . TGCAGCGTCTATGGGGGTTCCTACAATGAGCAGTTCTTC CSVYGGSYNEQFF
TRBJ2-5 TRBV3-1 . . TGTGCCAGCAGCCAAGGGATACCGGGACTCCAGTTGTCGATGAAGACCCAGTACTTC CASSQGIPGLQLSMKTQYF
TRBJ2-2 TRBV7-8 . TRBD1 TGTGCCAGCAGCTCCAGTAGACAGGGAAGGAGCGGGGAGCTGTTTTTT CASSSSRQGRSGELFF
TRBJ2-7 TRBV28 few . TGTGCCAGCAGTTTCCGACAGGTTTCTTACTACGAGCAGTACTTC CASSFRQVSYYEQYF
TRBJ2-7 TRBV20-1 . TRBD2 TGCAGTGCTAGAGATCCAGTGACTAGCGGGGGGTCCCGTCCCTACGAGCAGTACTTC CSARDPVTSGGSRPYEQYF
TRBJ1-2 TRBV4-3 few TRBD1 TGCGCCAGCAGCCAGGCGGCGACAGGGGGCTATGGCTACACCTTC CASSQAATGGYGYTF
TRBJ1-6 TRBV9 few . TGTGCCAGCAGCGCTACAGGGACATATATTGACCCAAATTCACCCCTCCACTTT CASSATGTYIDPNSPLHF
TRBJ2-2 TRBV20-1 few TRBD1 TGCAGTGCTACAAAGCCCGGTGTACAGGGGCACGGGGAGCTGTTTTTT CSATKPGVQGHGELFF
TRBJ1-5 TRBV6-1 many TRBD1 TGTGCCAGCAGTGAATTTTTGGGACAGGGGATAATTAGCAATCAGCCCCAGCATTTT CASSEFLGQGIISNQPQHF
TRBJ2-3 TRBV7-8 many . TGTGCCAGCAGCTTAGCGCCGAGAGACAGGCTCACAGATACGCAGTATTTT CASSLAPRDRLTDTQYF
TRBJ2-5 TRBV30 . TRBD1 TGTGCCTGGAGTGTACGACAGGGAGAGACCCAGTACTTC CAWSVRQGETQYF
TRBJ2-7 TRBV7-8 many TRBD1 TGTGCCAGCAGCTTAGGTGTGGGGACAGGGCTACAGGAGCAGTACTTC CASSLGVGTGLQEQYF
TRBJ2-7 TRBV20-1 many . TGCAGTGCTAGAAGCGTCAGTCCCTACGAGCAGTACTTC CSARSVSPYEQYF
TRBJ1-4 TRBV12-3/TRBV12-4 few . TGTGCCAGCAGGGATGGGAATGAAAAACTGTTTTTT CASRDGNEKLFF
TRBJ2-7 TRBV10-3 few . TGTGCCATCAGTGAGTCGAACCCAACCTACGAGCAGTACTTC CAISESNPTYEQYF
TRBJ2-2 TRBV7-9 many . TGTGCCAGCGCAGGGAACACCGGGGAGCTGTTTTTT CASAGNTGELFF
TRBJ1-1 TRBV28 . . TGTGCCAGCAGGGCAACCACTGAAGCTTTCTTT CASRATTEAFF
TRBJ2-2 TRBV7-8 few . TGTGCCAGCAGCTTCACCTCCGGGGAGCTGTTTTTT CASSFTSGELFF